The 4 T cell receptor beta chains given below trace back to one sample, sequenced in a study of identical twins listed by TCRdb under 2016. The library was made by 5' RACE. TCRdb records Illumina HiSeq 2000 as the sequencer. Using fastp at Q25 and MiXCR, TCRdb reprocessed the public reads and kept productive beta chains. When rows share a CDR3 protein, they turn into one entry using the most common DNA and genes. Counted in this sample were 300,000 to 400,000 distinct CDR3 sequences; approximately 13% of them appeared once. The ten largest account for 7.2% of the sample. The same sample was also studied in work on yellow fever vaccine responses in identical twins.

Sequenced: CD8+ T cells sorted from blood. These receptors came from a woman aged 18-29 years in good health.

CDR3: CASSLELSVGQPQHF. The CDR3 coding sequence is TGTGCCAGCAGCTTAGAGTTGAGCGTGGGGCAGCCCCAGCATTTT. V usage is TRBV7-8 and J usage is TRBJ1-5; no clear D. Trimming stripped 1 base from V and 7 bases from J, with 14 bases between. The CDR3 is 15 residues long. CDR1 is SGHVS and CDR2 is FQNEAQ in the germline V gene.

The table lists this clonotype with many counts. V is TRBV9 and J is TRBJ2-1, with unresolved D. Trimming took off 4 bases at V and 2 bases at J, with 10 bases between the two ends. Germline loops: CDR1 SGDLS, CDR2 YYNGEE. CDR3 size: 14 residues. As DNA, the CDR3 is TGTGCCAGCAGCAAAACGGCTACCTACAATGAGCAGTTCTTC. Amino acid sequence: CASSKTATYNEQFF.

The J gene is TRBJ1-4, the V gene TRBV5-1; 8 positions match TRBD1. CDR3 length: 14 residues. The V gene's germline CDR1 is SGHRS and CDR2 YFSETQ. Germline trimming cut 0 bases from V and 6 bases from J; bases unmatched to any gene: 1. The CDR3, as DNA: TGCGCCAGCAGCTTGGAGACAGGGGATGAAAAACTGTTTTTT. Translated, it gives CASSLETGDEKLFF.

This clonotype was seen more than once but under ten times. V usage is TRBV28 and J usage is TRBJ2-3, with 7 bases that match TRBD2. This CDR3 comprises 17 residues. Germline CDR1 reads MDHEN; CDR2 reads SYDVKM. V lost 6 bases to trimming and J lost 3 bases; unmatched junction nucleotides: 15. The CDR3 coding sequence is TGTGCCAGCAGCCGACCCTACATCGGACTAGGAACAGATACGCAGTATTTT. Translating it yields CASSRPYIGLGTDTQYF.